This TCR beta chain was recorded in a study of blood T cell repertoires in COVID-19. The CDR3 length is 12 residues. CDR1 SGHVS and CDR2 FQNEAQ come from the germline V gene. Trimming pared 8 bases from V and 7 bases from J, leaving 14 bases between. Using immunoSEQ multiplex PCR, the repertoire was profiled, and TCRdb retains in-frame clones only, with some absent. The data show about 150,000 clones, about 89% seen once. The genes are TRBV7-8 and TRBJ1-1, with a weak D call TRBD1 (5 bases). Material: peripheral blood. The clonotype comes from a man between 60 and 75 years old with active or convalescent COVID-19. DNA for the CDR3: TGTGCCAGCGGGGCCGAGATCAATGAAGCTTTCTTT. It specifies CASGAEINEAFF.